This T cell receptor (beta chain) emerged from a study of CD8 T cells in ankylosing spondylitis listed by TCRdb under 2017. With respect to the entire study: To find TCR variants linked to disease, the study profiled T cell receptor beta repertoires in ankylosing spondylitis patients and healthy donors. The full study cohort was made up of roughly 25 ankylosing spondylitis patients and 108 healthy donors. Peripheral blood samples were taken, and synovial fluid was additionally collected from ankylosing spondylitis patients. The investigation overall reported the following: The disease-linked clones were reported to be significantly enriched in matched synovial fluid samples from ankylosing spondylitis patients. A TCR beta motif made up of seven or eight highly homologous amino acid variants appeared to be characteristic of blood from ankylosing spondylitis patients. A CD8+ phenotype was shown by the disease-linked clones, which were found at relatively low frequencies in peripheral blood. Some TCR beta motif variants had previously been reported in synovial fluid and blood of reactive arthritis patients, which suggested common disease-initiation mechanisms.

For sequencing, an Illumina HiSeq 2500 was employed. Quantitative 5'-RACE with molecular barcodes was the method used to prepare the TCR beta libraries. The source study handled its data this way. A new computational method, built on a probabilistic model of VDJ rearrangement, was used to identify disease-linked TCR variants. TCRdb reran the public reads through fastp at Q25 and MiXCR, keeping productive beta chains. Every CDR3 protein is listed once, alongside the most common genes and DNA of its rows. The V and J calls here are based on TCRdb, not the publication. The sample includes about 130,000 distinct CDR3 sequences, with around 6.6% observed a single time. Roughly an eighth of the sample rests with the top ten. This clonotype was counted ten times or more. No cognate antigen has been identified for it. Base-call qualities are not available, and no considerably larger clone is one nucleotide away.

The germline V gene supplies CDR1 SGHRS and CDR2 YFSETQ. V is trimmed back by 0 bases and J by 0 bases, and the junction contains 5 bases that no gene match accounts for. The cysteine opens and the phenylalanine closes a CDR3 of 17 amino acids. Only the CDR3 region is kept as DNA, spanning 51 bases read in frame from base 1. The clonotype originates from a female donor with ankylosing spondylitis or in good health (not recorded which). The rearrangement joined TRBV5-1 to TRBJ2-3; 9 bases in the middle match TRBD2. The sequenced sample was blood, either unsorted or a sorted T cell fraction (not recorded which). The CDR3 amino acid sequence is: CASSLVSGGTSTDTQYF. Read as DNA, the sequence is TGCGCCAGCAGCTTGGTTAGCGGGGGCACCAGCACAGATACGCAGTATTTT.